This is a list of T cell receptor beta chains from one sample in a study of monozygotic twins with inflammatory bowel disease. TCRdb re-called the 5' RACE reads; one entry per CDR3 protein, DNA not given. The table for this sample gives approximately 120,000 distinct CDR3 sequences. Sequenced sample: blood. The receptors derive from a human donor with ulcerative colitis or Crohn's disease, or a healthy co-twin of an affected twin (not recorded which). Both conserved end residues are part of each CDR3.

v_call,j_call,cdr3_aa
TRBV2,TRBJ1-6,CASSQTGQASSPLHF
TRBV28,TRBJ2-2,CASSVLRGAGELFF
TRBV25-1,TRBJ1-2,CASNSRGDYGYTF
TRBV6-4,TRBJ2-7,CASWTSEGYSEQYF
TRBV24-1,TRBJ2-1,CATSDPVAGGPLYEQFF
TRBV2,TRBJ1-1,CASTSLKGFNTEAFF
TRBV5-1,TRBJ2-1,CASSRGQELGKGIYNEQFF
TRBV7-9,TRBJ2-3,CASSLAGSDTDTQYF
TRBV9,TRBJ2-7,CASSKTGGGYEQYF
TRBV19,TRBJ2-7,CASSITVSYEQYF
TRBV27,TRBJ2-5,CASSLGTSGYQETQYF
TRBV2,TRBJ2-1,CASSGARYNEQFF
TRBV20-1,TRBJ2-3,CSARYSTDTQYF
TRBV4-1,TRBJ2-1,CASSQQTNQERQFF
TRBV7-2,TRBJ1-6,CASSRSDNSPLHF
TRBV5-4,TRBJ1-2,CASSLGVGGNYGYTF
TRBV20-1,TRBJ2-3,CSAGDTDTQYF
TRBV9,TRBJ1-4,CASSIGDTATNEKLFF